The entry that follows covers one T cell receptor beta chain sequence. In the study's own analysis: Counts of nucleated cells, estimated from reference gene primer amplification, were obtained. Data came from immunoSEQ multiplex PCR; TCRdb stores just in-frame clones and leaves some out. That table is the source of V, J and clone size, and D and trimming were worked out from the DNA. This sample carries about 140,000 clones, around 84% of them seen once, and the ten largest clones take about 5.6%. There are 16 residues in the CDR3. V trimming: 4 bases; J trimming: 3 bases; junction bases outside the gene matches: 12. CDR1 and CDR2 (germline): SGHDT, YYEEEE. This sample is part of a study of blood T cell repertoires in COVID-19. About the research overall: Sites across the United States, Italy and Spain contributed samples from acute and convalescent COVID-19.

The sample consisted of peripheral blood. The J gene is TRBJ1-2, the V gene TRBV5-6, with 7 bases lining up with TRBD1. The clonotype comes from a human donor in a cohort sampled during active COVID-19. CDR3 DNA: TGTGCCAGCAGCCTGACAGGGACCCAATCTTACTATGGCTACACCTTC. This codes for CASSLTGTQSYYGYTF.